What follows is one T cell receptor (beta chain) and its context. The CDR3 has 13 residues. Germline lookup yields CDR1 SGHRS and CDR2 YFSETQ. Trimming shortened V by 0 bases and J by 6 bases, and 10 bases separated the two germline ends. The data stem from a study of blood T cell repertoires in COVID-19. Whole-study context: COVID-19 samples collected from the United States, Italy and Spain covered acute and convalescent phases.

Individuals aged roughly 18 to 95 years were recruited from 24 US areas. Clinical history as reported by participants underpinned cohort assignment. Cohort 3 donors counted as recovered after two negative PCRs, clearance, or resolved symptoms. Sequenced by immunoSEQ multiplex PCR; TCRdb stores in-frame clones only, minus some. This table has about 380,000 clones, around 87% appearing once. The origin of this receptor is a young man who had recovered from COVID-19. The chain couples TRBV5-1 to TRBJ2-7, with D possibly being TRBD2 (6 bases). Sequencing was done on a sample of PBMCs or T cells enriched from blood (not recorded which). The CDR3 DNA is TGCGCCAGCAGCTTGGGCCGGGGAGGCGAGCAGTACTTC. Amino acid sequence: CASSLGRGGEQYF.